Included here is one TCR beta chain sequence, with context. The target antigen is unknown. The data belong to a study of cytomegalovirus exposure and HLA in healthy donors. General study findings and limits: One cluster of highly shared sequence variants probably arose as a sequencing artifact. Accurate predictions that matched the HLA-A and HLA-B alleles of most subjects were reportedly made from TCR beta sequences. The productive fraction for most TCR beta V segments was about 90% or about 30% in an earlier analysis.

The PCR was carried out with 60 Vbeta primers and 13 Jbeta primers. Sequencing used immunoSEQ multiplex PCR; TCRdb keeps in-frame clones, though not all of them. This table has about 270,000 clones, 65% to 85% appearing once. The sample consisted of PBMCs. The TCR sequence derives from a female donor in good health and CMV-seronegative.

In nucleotides, the CDR3 is TGTGCCAGCAACTGGACAGGGGGTCAGAACGAGCAGTACTTC. As protein: CASNWTGGQNEQYF. This chain links TRBV28 with TRBJ2-7, with TRBD1 identical over 10 bases. Germline V gene lookup returns CDR1 MDHEN and CDR2 SYDVKM. This CDR3 has 14 amino acids. With V trimmed by 7 bases and J by 5 bases, 8 bases remained unmatched.